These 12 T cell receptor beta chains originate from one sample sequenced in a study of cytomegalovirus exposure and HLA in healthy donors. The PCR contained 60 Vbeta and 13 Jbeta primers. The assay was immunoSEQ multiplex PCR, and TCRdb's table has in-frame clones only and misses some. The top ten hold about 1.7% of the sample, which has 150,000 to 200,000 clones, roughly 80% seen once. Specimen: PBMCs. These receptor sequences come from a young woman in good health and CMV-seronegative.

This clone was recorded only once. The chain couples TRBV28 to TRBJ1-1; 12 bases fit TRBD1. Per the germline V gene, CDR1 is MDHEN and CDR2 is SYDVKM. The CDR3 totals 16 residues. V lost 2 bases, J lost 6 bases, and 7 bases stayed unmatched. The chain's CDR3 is CASSLTGTGGWAEAFF. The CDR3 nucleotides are TGTGCCAGCAGTTTAACCGGGACAGGGGGCTGGGCTGAAGCTTTCTTT.

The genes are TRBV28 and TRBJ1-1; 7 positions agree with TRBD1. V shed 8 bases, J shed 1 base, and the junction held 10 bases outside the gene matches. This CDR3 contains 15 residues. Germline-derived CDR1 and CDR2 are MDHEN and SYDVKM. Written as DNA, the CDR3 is TGTGCCAGCTATACAGGGGCAGAGGGGAACACTGAAGCTTTCTTT. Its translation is CASYTGAEGNTEAFF.

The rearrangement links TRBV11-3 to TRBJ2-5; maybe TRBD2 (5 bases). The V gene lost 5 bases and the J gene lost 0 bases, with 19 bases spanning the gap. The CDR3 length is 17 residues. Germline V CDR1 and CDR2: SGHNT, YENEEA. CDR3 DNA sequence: TGTGCCAGCAGCCCCCACCTCCCTGGACTGAACCAAGAGACCCAGTACTTC. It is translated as CASSPHLPGLNQETQYF.

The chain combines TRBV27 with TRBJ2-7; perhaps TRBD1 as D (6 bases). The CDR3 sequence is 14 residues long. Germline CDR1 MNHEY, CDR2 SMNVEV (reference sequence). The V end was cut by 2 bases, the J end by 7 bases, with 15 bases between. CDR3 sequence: CASSLPGTRGEQYF. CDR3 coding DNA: TGTGCCAGCAGTTTACCCGGGACAAGGGGAGAGCAGTACTTC.

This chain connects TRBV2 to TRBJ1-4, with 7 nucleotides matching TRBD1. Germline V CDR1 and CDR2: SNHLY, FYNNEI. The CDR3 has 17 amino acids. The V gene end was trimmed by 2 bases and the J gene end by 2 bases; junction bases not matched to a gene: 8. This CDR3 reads CASSESDRAETNEKLFF. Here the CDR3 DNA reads TGTGCCAGCAGTGAAAGTGACAGGGCTGAGACTAATGAAAAACTGTTTTTT.

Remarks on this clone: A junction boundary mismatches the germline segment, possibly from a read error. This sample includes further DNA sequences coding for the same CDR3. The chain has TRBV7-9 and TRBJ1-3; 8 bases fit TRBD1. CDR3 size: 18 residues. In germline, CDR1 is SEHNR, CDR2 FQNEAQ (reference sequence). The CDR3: CASSYRGGTGVGEGTIYF. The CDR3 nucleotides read TGTGCCAGTAGCTATCGAGGCGGGACAGGTGTTGGGGAGGGCACCATATATTTT.

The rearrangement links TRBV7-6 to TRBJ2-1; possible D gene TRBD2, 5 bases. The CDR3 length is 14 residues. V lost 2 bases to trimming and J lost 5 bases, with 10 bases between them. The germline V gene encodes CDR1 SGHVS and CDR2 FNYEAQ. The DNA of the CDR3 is TGTGCCAGCAGCTTAAAGGAGGAAAACAATGAGCAGTTCTTC. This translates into CASSLKEENNEQFF.

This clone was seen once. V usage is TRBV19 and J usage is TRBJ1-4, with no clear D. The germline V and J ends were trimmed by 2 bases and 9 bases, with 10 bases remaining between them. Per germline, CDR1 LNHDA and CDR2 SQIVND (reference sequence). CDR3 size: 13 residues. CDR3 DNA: TGTGCCAGTAGTATAATACAGTCGAAAAAACTGTTTTTT. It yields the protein CASSIIQSKKLFF. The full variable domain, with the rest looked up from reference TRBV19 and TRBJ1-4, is DGGITQSPKYLFRKEGQNVTLSCEQNLNHDAMYWYRQDPGQGLRLIYYSQIVNDFQKGDIAEGYSVSREKKESFPLTVTSAQKNPTAFYLCASSIIQSKKLFFGSGTQLSVL.

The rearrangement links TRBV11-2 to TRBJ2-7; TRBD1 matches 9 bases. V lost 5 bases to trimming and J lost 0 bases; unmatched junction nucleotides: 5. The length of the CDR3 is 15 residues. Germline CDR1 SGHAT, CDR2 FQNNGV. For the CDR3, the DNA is TGTGCCAGCAGCGCCCGGGACAGGGCCTCCTACGAGCAGTACGTC. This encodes CASSARDRASYEQYV.

The CDR3 DNA sequence: TGTGCCAGCAGTTTAAGCCCGGGGGGTTACAATGAGCAGTTCTTC. Protein: CASSLSPGGYNEQFF. The V call is TRBV27, the J call TRBJ2-1, with 7 bases matching TRBD2. With 2 bases clipped from V and 4 bases from J, the junction kept 5 bases outside the gene matches. Germline V gene data show CDR1 as MNHEY and CDR2 as SMNVEV (reference sequence). The CDR3 contains 15 residues.

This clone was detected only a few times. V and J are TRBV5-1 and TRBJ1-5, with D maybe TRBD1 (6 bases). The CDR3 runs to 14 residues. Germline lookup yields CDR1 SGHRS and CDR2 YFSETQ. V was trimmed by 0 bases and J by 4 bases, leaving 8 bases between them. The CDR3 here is CASSLGTENQPQHF. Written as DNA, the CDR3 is TGCGCCAGCAGCTTGGGGACAGAAAATCAGCCCCAGCATTTT.

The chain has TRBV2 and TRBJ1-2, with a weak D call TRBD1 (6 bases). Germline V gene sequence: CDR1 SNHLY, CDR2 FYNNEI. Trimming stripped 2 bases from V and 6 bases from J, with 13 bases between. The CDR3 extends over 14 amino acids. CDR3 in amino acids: CASSERERGHGYTF. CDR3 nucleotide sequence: TGTGCCAGCAGTGAACGTGAGCGGGGGCATGGCTACACCTTC.